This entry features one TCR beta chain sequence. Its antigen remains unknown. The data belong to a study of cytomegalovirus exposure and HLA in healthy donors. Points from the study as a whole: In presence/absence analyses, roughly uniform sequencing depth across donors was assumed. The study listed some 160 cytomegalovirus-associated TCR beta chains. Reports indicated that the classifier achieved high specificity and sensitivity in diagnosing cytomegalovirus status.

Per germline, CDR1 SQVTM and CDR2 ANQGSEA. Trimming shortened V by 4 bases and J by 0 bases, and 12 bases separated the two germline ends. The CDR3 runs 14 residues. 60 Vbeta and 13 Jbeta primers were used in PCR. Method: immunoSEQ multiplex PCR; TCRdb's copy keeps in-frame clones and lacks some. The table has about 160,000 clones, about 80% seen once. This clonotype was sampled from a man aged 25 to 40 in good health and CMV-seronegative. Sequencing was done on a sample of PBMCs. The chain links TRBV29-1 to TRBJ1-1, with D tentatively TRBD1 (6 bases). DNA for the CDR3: TGCAGCGTTGGGGGGGGGCTCATGAACACTGAAGCTTTCTTT. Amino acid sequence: CSVGGGLMNTEAFF. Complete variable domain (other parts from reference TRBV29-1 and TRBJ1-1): SAVISQKPSRDICQRGTSLTIQCQVDSQVTMMFWYRQQPGQSLTLIATANQGSEATYESGFVIDKFPISRPNLTFSTLTVSNMSPEDSSIYLCSVGGGLMNTEAFFGQGTRLTVV.